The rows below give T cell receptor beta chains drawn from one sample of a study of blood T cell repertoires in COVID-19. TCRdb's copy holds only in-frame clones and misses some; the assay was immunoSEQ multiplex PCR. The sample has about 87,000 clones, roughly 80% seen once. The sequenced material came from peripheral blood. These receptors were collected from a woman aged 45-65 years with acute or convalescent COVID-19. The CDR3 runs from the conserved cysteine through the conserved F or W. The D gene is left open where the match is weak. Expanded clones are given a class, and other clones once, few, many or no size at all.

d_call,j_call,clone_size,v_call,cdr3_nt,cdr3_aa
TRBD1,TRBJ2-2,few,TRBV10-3,TGTGCCATCAGTGAGCAGAGCCTAGGACAGGGGGCTACCGGGGAGCTGTTTTTT,CAISEQSLGQGATGELFF
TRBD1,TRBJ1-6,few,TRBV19,TGTGCCTCAAAAGGACAGGGGGTTAATTCACCCCTCCACTTT,CASKGQGVNSPLHF
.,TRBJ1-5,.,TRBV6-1,TGTGCCAGCAGTGAAGCGGAGCGGCAGCCCCAGCATTTT,CASSEAERQPQHF
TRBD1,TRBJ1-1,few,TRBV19,TGTGCCAGTAGTCCCCGGACAGGGGTGCAGACTGAAGCTTTCTTT,CASSPRTGVQTEAFF
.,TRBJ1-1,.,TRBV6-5,TGTGCCAGCCACAGGGTTAGGGGCACTGAAGCTTTCTTT,CASHRVRGTEAFF
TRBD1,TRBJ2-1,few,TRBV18,TGTGCCAGCTCGGCCGGGACAGGGGTATACAATGAGCAGTTCTTC,CASSAGTGVYNEQFF
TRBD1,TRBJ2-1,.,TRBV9,TGTGCCAGCAGCGCGCTCGACAGGGGCGCCTACAATGAGCAGTTCTTC,CASSALDRGAYNEQFF
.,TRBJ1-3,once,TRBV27,TGTGCCAGCAGTTTACGGGCGGGGGGCAGAAACACCATATATTTT,CASSLRAGGRNTIYF
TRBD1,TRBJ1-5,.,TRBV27,TGTGCCAGCAGTTCCCTAACCCCCGGACAGGAAAGGTTAGTGGTCGAACAGCCCCAGCATTTT,CASSSLTPGQERLVVEQPQHF
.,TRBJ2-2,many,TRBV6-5,TGTGCCAGCAGTTACTCTAGGACAGTCCTCGGGGAGCTGTTTTTT,CASSYSRTVLGELFF
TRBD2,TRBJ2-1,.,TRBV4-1,TGCGCCAGCAGCCAAGATGGTCCGGGGGGATATTACAATGAGCAGTTCTTC,CASSQDGPGGYYNEQFF
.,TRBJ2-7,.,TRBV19,TGTGCCACCAGCCCACAGGTCTGGTACGAGCAGTACTTC,CATSPQVWYEQYF
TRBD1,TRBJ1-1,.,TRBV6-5,TGTGCCACGTACGACAGGGGCACTGAAGCTTTCTTT,CATYDRGTEAFF
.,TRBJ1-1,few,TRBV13,TGTGCCAGCACCCCGGGAAGCGGATCGAACACTGAAGCTTTCTTT,CASTPGSGSNTEAFF
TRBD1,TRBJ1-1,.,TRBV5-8,TGTGCCAGCAGCTTGGATCCCCACTTGGACAGGTCTTTGGGTGAAGCTTTCTTT,CASSLDPHLDRSLGEAFF